Below are 18 T cell receptor beta chains sequenced from a single sample in a study of blood T cell repertoires in COVID-19 (dated by TCRdb to the early 2020s). The library was built by means of the immunoSEQ multiplex PCR assay. Held by TCRdb, this immuneACCESS table contains in-frame sequences only and omits some clones. Under half of the omission traces to an unresolved V gene where checked; the cause of the rest is unknown. This sample gives about 100,000 clones in total; about 89% of them show up just once. The ten biggest clones cover about 1.9% of the sample. Sequencing was carried out using peripheral blood. These receptors were taken from a man aged 45-60 years with active COVID-19.

J is TRBJ2-7 and V is TRBV29-1; D remains unclear. Trimming shortened V by 0 bases and J by 2 bases, and 8 bases separated the two germline ends. The CDR3 runs to 13 residues. Per the germline V gene, CDR1 is SQVTM and CDR2 is ANQGSEA. The CDR3 sequence is CSVEDPVTYEQYV. The CDR3 DNA sequence: TGCAGCGTTGAAGATCCGGTTACCTACGAGCAGTACGTC.

The chain couples TRBV27 to TRBJ2-1; TRBD2 agrees at 9 bases. The CDR3 has 13 amino acids. With 8 bases clipped from V and 5 bases from J, the junction kept 4 bases outside the gene matches. Germline CDR1 MNHEY, CDR2 SMNVEV (reference sequence). This CDR3 is CASRGLAHNEQFF. The CDR3 DNA sequence: TGTGCCAGCCGGGGACTAGCCCACAATGAGCAGTTCTTC.

The chain joins TRBV20-1 to TRBJ1-2; 9 bases align to TRBD1. V lost 2 bases, J lost 11 bases, and 3 bases stayed unmatched. The germline V gene has CDR1 DFQATT and CDR2 SNEGSKA (reference sequence). The length of the CDR3 is 11 residues. In DNA, the CDR3 is TGCAGTGCTAGACGGGACAGGGCGTACACCTTC. Protein: CSARRDRAYTF.

This clone was counted once. V gene TRBV5-8 combines with J gene TRBJ1-1; TRBD1 matches 7 bases. Losses at the gene ends were 4 bases for V and 1 base for J; bases not matched to a gene: 4. The CDR3 has 14 amino acids. Germline assignment: CDR1 SGHTS and CDR2 YDEGEE. The CDR3 is CASSRGTANTEAFF. Here the CDR3 DNA reads TGTGCCAGCAGCAGGGGGACAGCGAACACTGAAGCTTTCTTT. Drawing the rest from reference TRBV5-8 and TRBJ1-1, the complete variable domain is EAGVTQSPTHLIKTRGQQATLRCSPISGHTSVYWYQQALGLGLQFLLWYDEGEERNRGNFPPRFSGRQFPNYSSELNVNALELEDSALYLCASSRGTANTEAFFGQGTRLTVV.

This rearrangement joins TRBV4-2 to TRBJ1-2, with 9 bases fitting TRBD1. Germline V gene data show CDR1 as LGHNA and CDR2 as YNFKEQ. The CDR3 loop spans 13 amino acids. The J segment lost 10 bases and the V segment lost 3 bases, leaving 6 bases of the junction unmatched. CDR3 coding DNA: TGTGCCAGCAGCCACCGGGACAGGGTTCACTACACCTTC. It codes for CASSHRDRVHYTF.

The rearrangement joins TRBV5-1 to TRBJ2-3; a possible D gene is TRBD1 (5 bases). V lost 2 bases and J lost 0, with 13 bases in between. The germline gives CDR1 SGHRS, CDR2 YFSETQ. CDR3 length: 16 residues. DNA of the CDR3: TGCGCCAGCAGCTTAAAGGGGCTCTTAAGCACAGATACGCAGTATTTT. Its translation: CASSLKGLLSTDTQYF. Full variable domain (rest looked up from reference TRBV5-1 and TRBJ2-3): KAGVTQTPRYLIKTRGQQVTLSCSPISGHRSVSWYQQTPGQGLQFLFEYFSETQRNKGNFPGRFSGRQFSNSRSEMNVSTLELGDSALYLCASSLKGLLSTDTQYFGPGTRLTVL.

J is TRBJ2-2 and V is TRBV7-2; D is undetermined. The germline V and J ends were trimmed by 2 bases and 5 bases, with 9 bases remaining between them. The CDR3 runs to 14 residues. CDR1 SGHTA and CDR2 FQGNSA come from the germline V gene. In DNA, the CDR3 is TGTGCCAGCAGCTTACTCCTAGTGACCGGGGAGCTGTTTTTT. Translation gives CASSLLLVTGELFF.

The rearrangement links TRBV29-1 to TRBJ2-5; 8 bases align to TRBD2. The V gene's germline CDR1 is SQVTM and CDR2 ANQGSEA. V was pared by 7 bases and J by 4 bases, with 8 bases of the junction left unmatched. This CDR3 has 13 amino acids. This CDR3 reads CSARGGLGETQYF. For the CDR3, the DNA is TGCAGCGCCCGCGGGGGGTTGGGAGAGACCCAGTACTTC.

This chain connects TRBV24-1 to TRBJ2-1, with 12 bases identical to TRBD2. From germline, CDR1 is KGHDR and CDR2 SFDVKD. This CDR3 region has 17 residues. V trimming: 0 bases; J trimming: 7 bases; junction bases outside the gene matches: 6. CDR3 sequence: CATSDLPTSGRNNEQFF. CDR3 nucleotides: TGTGCCACCAGTGATTTGCCGACTAGCGGGAGAAATAATGAGCAGTTCTTC.

The CDR3 bases are TGTGCCAGCAGCCGAACAGGGGGGTCCTCTGGAAACACCATATATTTT. As protein: CASSRTGGSSGNTIYF. The chain has TRBV11-2 and TRBJ1-3; 8 bases align to TRBD1. Germline V lookup: CDR1 SGHAT, CDR2 FQNNGV. This CDR3 has 16 residues. The J segment lost 0 bases and the V segment lost 5 bases, leaving 6 bases of the junction unmatched.

J is TRBJ1-1 and V is TRBV3-1 (or the pseudogene TRBV3-2); weak D call: TRBD1 (6 bases). With 1 base removed from V and 6 bases from J, the gap between germline ends came to 9 bases. Germline CDR1 is LGHDT and CDR2 is YNNKEL (reference sequence). The CDR3 runs 13 residues. In DNA, the CDR3 is TGTGCCAGCAGCCAAGTACAGGGCTCTGAAGCTTTCTTT. Its protein is CASSQVQGSEAFF.

V is TRBV25-1 and J is TRBJ2-2, with D unclear. The V gene's germline CDR1 is MGHDK and CDR2 SYGVNS. The V gene lost 1 base and the J gene lost 6 bases, with 6 bases spanning the gap. This CDR3 is built from 13 residues. In nucleotides, the CDR3 is TGTGCCAGCAGTGAATGGGCTTCCGGGGAGCTGTTTTTT. Residues: CASSEWASGELFF.

V and J are TRBV27 and TRBJ2-6, with 8 bases matching TRBD1. There are 17 residues in the CDR3. In germline, CDR1 is MNHEY, CDR2 SMNVEV (reference sequence). The ends lost 5 bases at V and 3 bases at J; junction bases unmatched: 9. The CDR3 reads CASSTGQGLFGANVLTF. DNA for the CDR3: TGTGCCAGCAGTACTGGACAGGGCCTCTTTGGGGCCAACGTCCTGACTTTC.

CDR3 residues: CASSVGGGTAKNIQYF. CDR3 in DNA: TGTGCCAGCAGCGTAGGAGGAGGGACCGCCAAAAACATTCAGTACTTC. The J gene is TRBJ2-4, the V gene TRBV9; D might be TRBD2 (6 bases). This CDR3 is built from 16 residues. The V and J ends lost 0 bases and 1 base respectively, with 11 bases between them. Looked up from germline, CDR1 is SGDLS and CDR2 is YYNGEE.

The CDR3 sequence is CASRSDRGFSFGYTF. As DNA, the CDR3 is TGTGCCAGCAGATCAGACAGGGGCTTTTCATTTGGCTACACCTTC. The chain employs TRBV6-5 and TRBJ1-2, with TRBD1 matching over 8 bases. V lost 6 bases and J lost 7; bases outside the gene matches: 13. The CDR3 sequence is 15 residues long. Germline-derived CDR1 and CDR2 are MNHEY and SVGAGI.

CDR3: CARSFHRIFCTTNEKLFF. CDR3 nucleotide sequence: TGTGCCAGAAGCTTCCACAGGATCTTTTGTACAACTAATGAAAAACTGTTTTTT. The chain recombines TRBV5-3 with TRBJ1-4; TRBD1 might be the D (5 bases). TRBV5-3 is designated an ORF whose function remains uncertain. This CDR3 is built from 18 residues. V shed 2 bases and J shed 0 bases, with 17 bases lying between them.

The gene calls are TRBV4-1 and TRBJ1-2; 8 bases are a match to TRBD1. The CDR3 covers 16 residues. Germline V gene data show CDR1 as MGHRA and CDR2 as YSYEKL. The V segment lost 4 bases and the J segment 0 bases; nucleotides outside the gene matches: 7. CDR3 DNA: TGCGCCAGCAGCCGAGGACAGGGCCGAGCTAACTATGGCTACACCTTC. Protein: CASSRGQGRANYGYTF.

The genes are TRBV18 and TRBJ2-7; 9 bases are a match to TRBD1. The germline CDR1 and CDR2 sequences are KGHSH and LQKENI. CDR3 length equals 13 residues. With 3 bases clipped from V and 7 bases from J, the junction kept 4 bases outside the gene matches. CDR3 nucleotides: TGTGCCAGCTCACCTGGGACAGGGCGTGAGCAGTACGTC. The encoded protein is CASSPGTGREQYV.